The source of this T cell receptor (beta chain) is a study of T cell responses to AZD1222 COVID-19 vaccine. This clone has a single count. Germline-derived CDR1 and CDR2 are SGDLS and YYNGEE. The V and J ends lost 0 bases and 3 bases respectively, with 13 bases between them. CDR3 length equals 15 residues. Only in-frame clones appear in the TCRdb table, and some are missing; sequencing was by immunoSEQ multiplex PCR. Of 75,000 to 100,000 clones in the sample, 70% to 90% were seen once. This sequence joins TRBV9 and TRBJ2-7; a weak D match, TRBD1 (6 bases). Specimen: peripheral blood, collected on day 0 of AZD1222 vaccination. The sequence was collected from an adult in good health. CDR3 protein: CASSVGFGTSYEQYF. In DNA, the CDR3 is TGTGCCAGCAGCGTAGGATTCGGGACAAGCTACGAGCAGTACTTC.